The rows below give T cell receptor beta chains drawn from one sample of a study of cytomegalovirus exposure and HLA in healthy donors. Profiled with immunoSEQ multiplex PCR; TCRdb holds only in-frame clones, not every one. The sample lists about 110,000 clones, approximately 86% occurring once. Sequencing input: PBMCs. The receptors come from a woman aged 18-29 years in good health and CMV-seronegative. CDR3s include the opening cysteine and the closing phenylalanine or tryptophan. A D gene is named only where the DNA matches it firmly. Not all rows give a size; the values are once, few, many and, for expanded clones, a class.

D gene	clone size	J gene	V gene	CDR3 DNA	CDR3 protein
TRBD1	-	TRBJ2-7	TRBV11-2	TGTGCCAGCAGCTCGGGACAGGGGACGTACGAGCAGTACTTC	CASSSGQGTYEQYF
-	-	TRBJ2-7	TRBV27	TGTGCCAGCAGTTTATCGAACAGGGCATTTCGGAGCTACGAGCAGTACTTC	CASSLSNRAFRSYEQYF
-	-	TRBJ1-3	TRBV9	TGTGCCAGCAGTGCAGGAACATCTGGAAATACCATATATTTT	CASSAGTSGNTIYF
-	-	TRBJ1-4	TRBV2	TGTGCCACAACAGGGACAACTAATGAAAAACTGTTTTTT	CATTGTTNEKLFF
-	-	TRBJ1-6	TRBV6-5	TGTGCCAGCAGTTCTCTTTCAGGCTATAATTCACCCCTCCACTTT	CASSSLSGYNSPLHF
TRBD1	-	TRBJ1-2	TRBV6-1	TGTGCCAGCAGTGAAGCGGAGCAGACAGGGGTTTATGGCTACACCTTC	CASSEAEQTGVYGYTF
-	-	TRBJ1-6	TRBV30	TGTGCCTGGAGGGCCGGGGGGGAGCCCCTCCACTTT	CAWRAGGEPLHF
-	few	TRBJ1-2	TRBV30	TGTACTACAGGGAGCTATGGCTACACCTTC	CTTGSYGYTF
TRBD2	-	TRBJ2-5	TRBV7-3	TGTGCCAGCAGCTCCAAAGGTCTAGCGGGGGTACAAGAGACCCAGTACTTC	CASSSKGLAGVQETQYF
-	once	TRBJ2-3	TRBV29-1	TGCAGCGTTGGGCAGGGTACAGATACGCAGTATTTT	CSVGQGTDTQYF
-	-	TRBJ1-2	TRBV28	TGTGCCAGCAGCCACGAAAAGAGGAGAGTCAATGGCTACACCTTC	CASSHEKRRVNGYTF
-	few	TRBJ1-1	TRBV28	TGTGCCAGCTACGGGAACACTGAAGCTTTCTTT	CASYGNTEAFF
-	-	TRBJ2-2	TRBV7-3	TGTGCCAGCAGCTTGGGGCAGGCCCTCCCCGGGGAGCTGTTTTTT	CASSLGQALPGELFF
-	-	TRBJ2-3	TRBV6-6	TGTGCCAGCAGTTACTCGGTTCGAGAGGATACGCAGTATTTT	CASSYSVREDTQYF
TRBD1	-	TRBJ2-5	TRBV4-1	TGCGCCAGCAGCCGTCTGCCTGACAGGGGAGCGGAGACCCAGTACTTC	CASSRLPDRGAETQYF
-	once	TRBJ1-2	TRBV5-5	TGTGCCAGCAGCCGGACACTGTGGGATTCATCCACTAACTATGGCTACACCTTC	CASSRTLWDSSTNYGYTF
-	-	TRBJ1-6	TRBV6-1	TGTGCCAGCAGTGAGCCTAGGCCCGCGGGAAATTCACCCCTCCACTTT	CASSEPRPAGNSPLHF
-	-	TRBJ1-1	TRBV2	TGTGCCAGCAGTCCCTTTGGCCTCACTGAAGCTTTCTTT	CASSPFGLTEAFF
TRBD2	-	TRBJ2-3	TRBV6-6	TGTGCCAGCACTTGGGCGGGGGGAGGCACAGATACGCAGTATTTT	CASTWAGGGTDTQYF
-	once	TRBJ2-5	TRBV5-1	TGCGCCAGCAGCTTGGAGGGGCTCGGCGGGACCCAGTACTTC	CASSLEGLGGTQYF
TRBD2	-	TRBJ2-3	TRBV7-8	TGTGCCAGCAGCTTTAGCGGGGGGGCTATAGATACGCAGTATTTT	CASSFSGGAIDTQYF
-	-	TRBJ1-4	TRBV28	TGTGCCAGCAGTCTTTTGGGAGGGGGTAATGAAAAACTGTTTTTT	CASSLLGGGNEKLFF
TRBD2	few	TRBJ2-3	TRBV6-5	TGTGCCAGCAGTCGGACTAGCGGGGGGCCAGATACGCAGTATTTT	CASSRTSGGPDTQYF
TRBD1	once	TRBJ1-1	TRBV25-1	TGTGCCAGCAGTATAGGAGGGACAGGGGGCACTGAAGCTTTCTTT	CASSIGGTGGTEAFF
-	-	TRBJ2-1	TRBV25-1	TGTGCCAGCAGTGAACTAGCCTCCTACAATGAGCAGTTCTTC	CASSELASYNEQFF
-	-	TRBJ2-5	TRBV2	TGTGCCAGCACCCCGGGGGAGACCCAGTACTTC	CASTPGETQYF
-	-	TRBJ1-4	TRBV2	TGTGCCAGCACCGTGGAGGGGAGGATCGCTGAAAAACTGTTTTTT	CASTVEGRIAEKLFF
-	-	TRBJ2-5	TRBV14	TGTGCCAGCAGCCAAGGGAGACAGGCCCTGACCCAGTACTTC	CASSQGRQALTQYF
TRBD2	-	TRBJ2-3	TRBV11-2	TGTGCCAGCAGCTGGCGGGGGGTCACAGATACGCAGTATTTT	CASSWRGVTDTQYF
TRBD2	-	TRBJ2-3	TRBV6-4	TGTGCCAGCAGTGACTCCCCGGGGACTAGCGGGGGCACAGATACGCAGTATTTT	CASSDSPGTSGGTDTQYF
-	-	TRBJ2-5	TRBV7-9	TGTGCCAGCAGCTTACGACTTCAAGAGACCCAGTACTTC	CASSLRLQETQYF
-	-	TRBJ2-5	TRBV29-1	TGCAGCGTTGAGGGACTCGCTTTAATTGGGACCCAGTACTTC	CSVEGLALIGTQYF
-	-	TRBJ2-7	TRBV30	TGTGCCTTCTCAGATACGATCCTCTCCTACGAGCAGTACTTC	CAFSDTILSYEQYF
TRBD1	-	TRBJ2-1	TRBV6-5	TGTGCCAGCAGGGCAGACAGGGGGTACAATGAGCAGTTCTTC	CASRADRGYNEQFF
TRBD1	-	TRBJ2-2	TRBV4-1	TGCGCCAGCAGCCAAAGGCTGGCCCAGGGGGACACCGGGGAGCTGTTTTTT	CASSQRLAQGDTGELFF
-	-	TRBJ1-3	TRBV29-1	TGCAGCTACGAGGGAGGGAATTCTGGAAACACCATATATTTT	CSYEGGNSGNTIYF
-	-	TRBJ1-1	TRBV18	TGTGCCAGCTCCGGACGACAGGCCGGGCCTGAAGCTTTCTTT	CASSGRQAGPEAFF
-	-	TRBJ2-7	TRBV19	TGTGCCAGTAGTACGGCGGGTGAGCAGTACTTC	CASSTAGEQYF
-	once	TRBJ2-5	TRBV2	TGTGCCAGCAGTGAGGGTCGAGCGGACTCTTTCCTAGGGACCCAGTACTTC	CASSEGRADSFLGTQYF
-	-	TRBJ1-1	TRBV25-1	TGTGCCAGCAGTGAATGGACCGTGCGGGGGAACACTGAAGCTTTCTTT	CASSEWTVRGNTEAFF
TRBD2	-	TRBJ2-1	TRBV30	TGTGCCTGGAGTACCCTAGCGGGGGGTGGTAATGAGCAGTTCTTC	CAWSTLAGGGNEQFF
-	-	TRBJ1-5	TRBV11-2	TGTGCCAGCAGCTTAGACCCGACTCCCAATCAGCCCCAGCATTTT	CASSLDPTPNQPQHF
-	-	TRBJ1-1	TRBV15	TGTGCCACCAGCGGCCAGACAGGTGCGAACACTGAAGCTTTCTTT	CATSGQTGANTEAFF
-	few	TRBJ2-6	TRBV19	TGTGCCAGTACCCACGGGGGTAGCGGGGCCAACGTCCTGACTTTC	CASTHGGSGANVLTF
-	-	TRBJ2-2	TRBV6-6	TGTGCCAGCAGTTCCCGGGTTGACACCGGGGAGCTGTTTTTT	CASSSRVDTGELFF
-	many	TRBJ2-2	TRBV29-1	TGCAGCGCTTTCGGGGTGAGCGGGGAGCTGTTTTTT	CSAFGVSGELFF
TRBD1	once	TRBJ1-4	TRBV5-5	TGTGCCAGCACCCCATCAGGGGGCAAGGATTCGGGAAAACTGTTTTTT	CASTPSGGKDSGKLFF
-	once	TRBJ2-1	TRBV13	TGTGCCAGCTCCCCAGGGGATCGGGAGCAGTTCTTC	CASSPGDREQFF
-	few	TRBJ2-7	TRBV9	TGTGCCAGCAGCGGAACTCCGGGACACGGCTCCTACGAGCAGTACTTC	CASSGTPGHGSYEQYF
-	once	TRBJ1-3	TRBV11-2	TGTGCCAGCAGTCGGCAGGGTGTACTTGGAAACACCATATATTTT	CASSRQGVLGNTIYF
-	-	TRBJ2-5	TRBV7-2	TGTGCCAGCAGCCCCCCGCGGGAATTCCATGGTGCGACCCAGTACTTC	CASSPPREFHGATQYF
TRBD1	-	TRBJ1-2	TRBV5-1	TGCGCCAGCAGCTCAAATTCACAGGGGCACTATGGCTACACCTTC	CASSSNSQGHYGYTF
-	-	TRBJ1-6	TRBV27	TGTGCCAGCAGTTTTTCCCCAGTGGCAGACTATAATTCACCCCTCCACTTT	CASSFSPVADYNSPLHF
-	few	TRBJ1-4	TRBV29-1	TGCAGCGTTGTCTGGGCGGCGGGGGCAACTAATGAAAAACTGTTTTTT	CSVVWAAGATNEKLFF
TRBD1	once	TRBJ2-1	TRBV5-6	TGTGCCAGCAGCTTGACAGGGGCTAATCTTTACAATGAGCAGTTCTTC	CASSLTGANLYNEQFF
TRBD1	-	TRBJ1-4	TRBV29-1	TGCAGCATACACCAGGGGGACGAAAAACTGTTTTTT	CSIHQGDEKLFF
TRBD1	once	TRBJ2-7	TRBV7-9	TGTGCCAGCAGCCCAGGGACAGGCTACGAGCAGTACTTC	CASSPGTGYEQYF